This TCR beta chain appears in the sequencing data of a study of cytomegalovirus exposure and HLA in healthy donors (dated by TCRdb to 2016 to 2017). Background on the whole study: According to an earlier analysis of 587 of the donors, about 170 million T cells yielded over 100 million unique TCR beta sequences and around 280 Gb of sequence data. In the later analysis, no new phenotypic data were used to find candidate immune exposures; instead, reliance was placed on TCR beta sequences and their occurrence across donors. HLA typing included class I and class II loci at four-digit resolution. An earlier analysis of roughly 580 of the donors used high-throughput TCR beta sequencing to judge whether each TCR beta V gene segment behaved as functional or pseudogenic. Every discovery cohort repertoire had been produced on one sequencing platform. The study aimed to test whether cataloging public T cell receptors could reveal signatures of past pathogen exposure. The genetic ancestry cluster associated with self-reported Caucasian donors included 65% to 90% of the roughly 400 genotyped donors. A later analysis re-examined previously published TCR beta repertoires from just over 650 donors and added high-resolution HLA genotyping to investigate patterns of TCR occurrence. Typing coverage differed by locus: A, B, C, DRB1 and DQB1 were typed in roughly 629-630 donors, DQA1 in about 500, DPA1 in around 580, and DPB1 in 450 to 480. A later genetic analysis used genome-wide SNP genotypes for about 65% of the roughly 700 donors, treating that subset as a discovery cohort. A separate validation cohort of more than 100 different subjects was used in addition to the roughly 620-subject first cohort. Among about 400 genotyped donors of the cohort, an average of roughly 230,000 unique TCR beta nucleotide sequences was sequenced per donor, of which 15% to 20% were non-productive. Donor age, sex, ethnicity and CMV serostatus were compiled alongside the repertoire data. The study profiled the T cell repertoires of some 610 subjects by immunosequencing and related them to cytomegalovirus serostatus. Five DR-DQ haplotypes were treated as single units for association and clustering because of strong linkage in the cohort. Approximately 310 gigabases of sequencing data and tens of millions of unique TCR sequences were included in an early release covering several hundred HLA-typed donors. High-throughput TCR immunosequencing, statistical association of individual TCRs with disease status, and machine learning were combined to predict cytomegalovirus infection status.

Points on this clone: Its antigen is not yet known. No much larger clone is present one base from it, and per-base qualities are unavailable.

In total, 500 to 700 healthy bone marrow donors made up the cohort. At the time of sampling, every cohort member was nominally healthy, though immune exposures that went unrecorded were likely present. The donor tested CMV seronegative, placing the donor among the approximately 400 seronegative members of the cohort. Each donor provided a peripheral blood sample, and peripheral blood mononuclear cells were used for TCR beta sequencing. Genomic DNA extraction from the blood cell samples was performed with the Qiagen DNeasy Blood Extraction Kit. Library creation used the immunoSEQ multiplex PCR assay. For the multiplex PCR, a mixture combining 60 forward primers for TCR Vbeta segments and 13 reverse primers for TCR Jbeta segments was used. A multiplex PCR assay on genomic DNA amplified the CDR3 region of rearranged TCR beta genes. On the Illumina HiSeq System, the amplified TCR beta libraries were sequenced as 87-base-pair reads. In the original analysis: In a later analysis, roughly 80 million unique TCR beta chains were counted across the 690 or so repertoires, and roughly 9.9 million of these chains were shared by at least two donors. Raw reads were error-corrected and collapsed into unique sequences with a nearest-neighbor algorithm that merged closely related sequences to remove PCR and sequencing errors. To assign V, D and J gene segments, CDR3 sequences were aligned to IMGT reference sequences. Each retained sequence needed at least a six-nucleotide match to both a V gene segment and a J gene segment. A rearrangement counted as productive if the CDR3 had no stop codons and remained in frame with V and J, and every other rearrangement counted as non-productive. Following IMGT convention, CDR3 was defined as the stretch from the second conserved V-encoded cysteine up to the conserved J-encoded phenylalanine. The earlier analysis of some 600 of the donors excluded sequences that lacked an unambiguous match to a single V gene segment. In an earlier analysis of approximately 590 of the donors, a V segment was called functional when productive rearrangements were above 56.7%, and segregating when the standard deviation between donors exceeded 5%. A statistical classification framework was developed to diagnose cytomegalovirus status using the catalog of TCR beta chain sequences. A later analysis assigned V and J genes by comparing TCR nucleotide sequences with IMGT/GENE-DB human TR gene sequences. Using the TCRdist pipeline, a later analysis assigned CDR3 sequences along with most-parsimonious VDJ recombination scenarios. In a later analysis, each TCR beta chain was defined by its CDR3 amino acid sequence together with its V-gene family, and reads lacking a unique V-gene family were excluded. To address suspected cross-contamination and a sequencing artifact, a later analysis removed around 600 highly shared, low-generation-probability nucleotide sequences. A later analysis calculated a clonal expansion index for each public chain from normalized within-repertoire ranks of inferred template counts. Generation probabilities in a later analysis came from a VDJ recombination model fitted to out-of-frame rearrangements, and those results were checked against IGoR. In a later analysis, hypergeometric tests were used to score TCR-TCR, TCR-HLA and TCR-CMV co-occurrence, with a repertoire-size bias correction applied to TCR pairs. A later analysis estimated false discovery rates by permuting HLA or CMV assignments 20 times. In a later analysis, co-occurring TCRs were grouped using DBSCAN, and TCRdist sequence similarity was added for clustering within HLA-allele-positive subsets. Repertoires with fewer than 30,000 or more than 120,000 public chains were left out of co-occurrence clustering, as were about five repertoires with anomalous nucleotide sharing. Sourced from immuneACCESS, this table was stored by TCRdb with only in-frame sequences that have V and J called. A share of the clones is absent; for the studies checked, an unresolved V gene accounts for under half, and the remainder has no known explanation. V, J and clone size are taken as reported in that table, and D and trimming were inferred from the DNA itself. Here the sample has some 130,000 clones; about three quarters occur a single time. The top ten hold over 1% of the sample.

After removal of 1 base from V and 6 bases from J, the junction retains 11 bases not matched to a gene. Its CDR3 holds 17 amino acids, cysteine through phenylalanine. Only CDR3 DNA remains: 51 bases, in frame from the first base. CDR1 is given as SGHNT and CDR2 as YYREEE, both from the germline V gene (reference sequence). Results and caveats for the whole study, not just this receptor: Three of the identified cytomegalovirus-associated TCR beta chains were confirmed in vitro to be specific for cytomegalovirus antigens. The presence/absence analyses assumed that sequencing depth was roughly uniform across donors, and that assumption may not be true. Broadly in line with IMGT annotations, most TCR beta V segments showed up in productive rearrangements about 87% or about 30% of the time in an earlier analysis of several hundred of the donors. In a later genetic analysis, a missense DCLRE1C variant was associated with V-gene and J-gene trimming of TCR beta chains, and the association was replicated in an independent cohort. Strong co-occurrence of HLA alleles, especially DR and DQ, made assigning TCR associations to individual alleles difficult. Some IMGT-functional V segments, including TRBV6-2 and TRBV6-3, could not be told apart with the 87-base-pair reads, so those segments were excluded. Because counts were too low, about 15 rarely observed V segments, including chromosome 9 orphons, were left out of the earlier analysis of roughly 600 of the donors. According to a later analysis, parvovirus B19, influenza, CMV and Epstein-Barr virus appeared linked to several top co-occurrence clusters. The authors suggested that the approach could potentially be generalized to other disease states and immunological phenotypes. Because some donors lacked HLA typing at each locus, the association tests relied only on the typed subset. Specific HLA alleles were associated with 16,951 TCR beta sequences at a false discovery rate of 0.05 in a later analysis. The cohort was sequenced for TCR beta chains only, and without alpha or paired-chain data the features that could be detected were limited. A cluster of highly shared sequence variants was judged likely to be a technical artifact of the sequencing pipeline. Cytomegalovirus status was reported to be diagnosed by the classifier with high specificity and sensitivity in both the original and validation cohorts. In a later analysis, most CMV-associated TCR beta chains were found to appear HLA-restricted, with HLA associations seemingly driven largely by CMV exposure. Compared with equally common non-associated chains, HLA-associated TCR beta chains in a later analysis were more clonally expanded and had lower generation probabilities. According to a later genetic analysis, donors in an Asian-associated ancestry cluster had fewer N-insertions in productive TCRs than the approximately 650-donor mean. Linkage disequilibrium might explain the correlated functional status among segregating V segments, but an unknown experimental factor could not be excluded. Across donors, most TCR sequences were observed very rarely, whereas some public TCRs were present in many individuals. A further reported finding was that TCR beta sequences accurately predicted the HLA-A and HLA-B alleles for most subjects in the first cohort. The study gave a list of over 150 TCR beta chains associated with cytomegalovirus. CMV serostatus was the only immune exposure information available for the cohort. In a later analysis, TCR association rates were found to vary across HLA loci, with the most associated TCRs seen for DRB1 alleles and the fewest for HLA-C alleles.

The TCR was taken from a woman in her forties in good health and CMV-seronegative. The sample consisted of PBMCs. The chain links TRBV5-4 with TRBJ2-1; TRBD2 agrees with 9 junctional bases. The DNA sequence is TGTGCCAGCAGCTTGCCGGGCGGGGGGGGCACGTTCAATGAGCAGTTCTTC. It is translated as CASSLPGGGGTFNEQFF.